Presented here are 27 T cell receptor beta chains from one specimen sequenced in a study of T cell clones after liver transplantation. This table comes from immunoSEQ multiplex PCR, and its TCRdb copy is limited to in-frame clones, with some not included. The repertoire consists of around 110,000 clones, with less than 95% occurring once and the leading ten covering around 0.86%. The source was CD4+ T cells from blood, collected 12 months after liver transplant. These receptors came from a human patient who received a liver transplant. Certain T cells may be donor cells from the graft.

V is TRBV11-3 and J is TRBJ1-3; D remains ambiguous. Trimming removed 5 bases from V and 0 bases from J, with 8 bases in between. There are 14 residues in the CDR3. Germline V gene data show CDR1 as SGHNT and CDR2 as YENEEA. Here the CDR3 reads CASSAGLSGNTIYF. The CDR3 DNA reads TGTGCCAGCAGCGCCGGGCTCTCTGGAAACACCATATATTTT.

This chain links TRBV18 with TRBJ2-5; D remains ambiguous. Deletions cut 0 bases from V and 0 bases from J, with 2 bases between. Germline V gene sequence: CDR1 KGHSH, CDR2 LQKENI. CDR3 length: 13 residues. The CDR3 here is CASSPPDQETQYF. In nucleotides, the CDR3 is TGTGCCAGCTCACCACCGGACCAAGAGACCCAGTACTTC.

This chain connects TRBV15 to TRBJ2-1, with TRBD2 identical over 9 bases. J lost 8 bases, V lost 5 bases, and 7 bases had no gene match. The germline V gene encodes CDR1 LNHNV and CDR2 YYDKDF (reference sequence). This CDR3 has 14 amino acids. As DNA, the CDR3 is TGTGCCACCAGCGAACCGGGACTAGCATATGAGCAGTTCTTC. Its protein is CATSEPGLAYEQFF.

This clone was picked up one time. This chain uses TRBV25-1 with TRBJ2-1; D is uncertain. The CDR3 sequence is 14 residues long. Trimming pared 5 bases from V and 0 bases from J, leaving 8 bases between. Germline assignment: CDR1 MGHDK and CDR2 SYGVNS. As DNA, the CDR3 is TGTGCCAGCAGTACTACCCTCTCCTACAATGAGCAGTTCTTC. Translation gives CASSTTLSYNEQFF.

The chain has TRBV5-4 and TRBJ2-7, with no clear D. V lost 0 bases, J lost 3 bases, and 10 bases lay in between. Looked up from germline, CDR1 is SGHNT and CDR2 is YYREEE (reference sequence). The CDR3 is 14 residues long. The DNA for the CDR3 is TGTGCCAGCAGCTTGGACCCGGCAGGCTACGAGCAGTACTTC. Protein: CASSLDPAGYEQYF.

V gene TRBV10-3 combines with J gene TRBJ2-1; the D is unclear. Germline CDR1 ENHRY, CDR2 SYGVKD. Trimming cost V 7 bases and J 5 bases, with 6 bases left between them. There are 11 residues in the CDR3. The CDR3: CAIKNNNEQFF. CDR3 nucleotides: TGTGCCATCAAAAATAACAATGAGCAGTTCTTC.

The chain combines TRBV7-2 with TRBJ2-7, with 7 bases that match TRBD1. Germline trimming cut 5 bases from V and 3 bases from J; bases unmatched to any gene: 10. Germline CDR1 is SGHTA and CDR2 is FQGNSA. The CDR3 spans 15 residues. CDR3 coding DNA: TGTGCCAGCAGCGCTCAGGGGGTACAGGGCTACGAGCAGTACTTC. Protein: CASSAQGVQGYEQYF.

The rearrangement links TRBV10-1 to TRBJ2-1; D is perhaps TRBD2 (6 bases). This CDR3 is 16 amino acids long. Per the germline V gene, CDR1 is WNHNN and CDR2 is SYGVQD (reference sequence). Trimming removed 1 base from V and 2 bases from J, with 12 bases in between. The CDR3 DNA is TGCGCCAGCAGTGAGTTTGGACTAATTCCCTACAATGAGCAGTTCTTC. Protein: CASSEFGLIPYNEQFF.

The CDR3 DNA reads as TGTGCCAGTAGTCTGATTGGGGACGAGCAGTACTTC. The encoded protein is CASSLIGDEQYF. The J gene is TRBJ2-7, the V gene TRBV19; D gene unclear. The length of the CDR3 is 12 residues. CDR1 is LNHDA, CDR2 SQIVND, per germline (reference sequence). V lost 5 bases and J 5 bases, leaving 10 bases between the germline ends.

The gene calls are TRBV7-9 and TRBJ2-3, with D unclear. V shed 0 bases and J shed 2 bases, with 3 bases lying between them. Germline lookup yields CDR1 SEHNR and CDR2 FQNEAQ (reference sequence). This CDR3 is 13 amino acids long. This chain's CDR3 is CASSLALTDTQYF. The CDR3 nucleotides are TGTGCCAGCAGCTTAGCCCTCACAGATACGCAGTATTTT.

This chain uses TRBV18 with TRBJ2-3, with 13 bases that match TRBD2. Germline V gene lookup returns CDR1 KGHSH and CDR2 LQKENI. V shed 2 bases and J 4 bases; nucleotides not matched to a gene: 3. The length of the CDR3 is 16 residues. The CDR3 is CASSPLGLAGADTQYF. The CDR3 nucleotides are TGTGCCAGCTCACCATTAGGACTAGCGGGGGCAGATACGCAGTATTTT.

V usage is TRBV5-1 and J usage is TRBJ2-2; D possibly corresponds to TRBD1 (6 bases). Germline CDR1 and CDR2: SGHRS and YFSETQ. V was shortened by 1 base and J by 4 bases, with 11 bases between the two germline ends. CDR3 length equals 15 residues. As DNA, the CDR3 is TGCGCCAGCAGCTTGCTGACAGGACCCACCGGGGAGCTGTTTTTT. This encodes CASSLLTGPTGELFF.

The chain recombines TRBV9 with TRBJ1-4; D may be TRBD1 (6 bases). Trimming pared 3 bases from V and 5 bases from J, leaving 14 bases between. The CDR3 has 15 residues. Germline values: CDR1 SGDLS, CDR2 YYNGEE. The DNA for the CDR3 is TGTGCCAGCAGCGCCCAGACAGGAAGCAATGAAAAACTGTTTTTT. This gives the protein CASSAQTGSNEKLFF.

This clone was recorded a few times. The V and J genes are TRBV30 and TRBJ2-2; D is possibly TRBD2 (6 bases). Trimming cost V 3 bases and J 2 bases, with 10 bases left between them. Germline CDR1 and CDR2: GTSNPN and SVGIG (reference sequence). The length of the CDR3 is 14 residues. CDR3 nucleotides: TGTGCCTGGAGAGCCGGGGGAAACACCGGGGAGCTGTTTTTT. It specifies CAWRAGGNTGELFF.

V and J are TRBV9 and TRBJ1-6; the match to TRBD1 covers 7 bases. The V and J ends lost 1 base and 7 bases, in that order; junction bases with no gene match: 8. The CDR3 length is 16 residues. Germline V gives CDR1 SGDLS, CDR2 YYNGEE. Written as DNA, the CDR3 is TGTGCCAGCAGCGTACACCACAGGGGAAGGAATTCACCCCTCCACTTT. It encodes CASSVHHRGRNSPLHF.

This chain links TRBV11-2 with TRBJ2-7, with a possible D match to TRBD2 (6 bases). V was shortened by 9 bases and J by 8 bases, with 11 bases between the two germline ends. Germline CDR1 SGHAT, CDR2 FQNNGV. The CDR3 totals 10 residues. The CDR3 spells CASGRGKQYF. The DNA for the CDR3 is TGTGCCAGTGGGCGGGGAAAGCAGTACTTC. The whole variable domain, remainder taken from reference TRBV11-2 and TRBJ2-7, is EAGVAQSPRYKIIEKRQSVAFWCNPISGHATLYWYQQILGQGPKLLIQFQNNGVVDDSQLPKDRFSAERLKGVDSTLKIQPAKLEDSAVYLCASGRGKQYFGPGTRLTVT.

This chain links TRBV6-7 with TRBJ2-7; unclear D gene. TRBV6-7 is labeled an ORF, and its function is uncertain. The CDR3 has 16 amino acids. Deletions cut 2 bases from V and 0 bases from J, with 14 bases between. The CDR3 protein is CASSYPQAPSSYEQYF. CDR3 sequence (DNA): TGTGCCAGCAGTTACCCCCAGGCACCTAGCTCCTACGAGCAGTACTTC.

In nucleotides, the CDR3 is TGCAGCGCATCGGACAGGGCGGACACCGGGGAGCTGTTTTTT. Translated, it gives CSASDRADTGELFF. This rearrangement joins TRBV29-1 to TRBJ2-2; 8 bases agree with TRBD1. V lost 7 bases and J lost 3; bases outside the gene matches: 7. The CDR3 is 14 residues long. Germline CDR1 reads SQVTM; CDR2 reads ANQGSEA.

This chain links TRBV29-1 with TRBJ2-1; 8 bases are shared with TRBD2. V was pared by 5 bases and J by 6 bases, with 9 bases of the junction left unmatched. The CDR3 contains 14 residues. Germline CDR1 and CDR2: SQVTM and ANQGSEA. CDR3 bases: TGCAGCGTTCCGAAGCGGGAGACGGTCAATGAGCAGTTCTTC. Translation: CSVPKRETVNEQFF.

This clone was seen once. The gene calls are TRBV6-5 and TRBJ1-1; D not resolved. V was cut by 2 bases and J by 1 base, with 11 bases left in between. The CDR3 runs to 15 residues. Germline values: CDR1 MNHEY, CDR2 SVGAGI. The CDR3 sequence: CASSYPKDGNTEAFF. The CDR3, as DNA: TGTGCCAGCAGTTACCCGAAGGACGGGAACACTGAAGCTTTCTTT.

V is TRBV6-1 and J is TRBJ1-2, with TRBD1 as a possible D gene (6 bases). The germline V and J ends were trimmed by 1 base and 2 bases, with 11 bases remaining between them. CDR1 and CDR2 from the germline V gene are MNHNS and SASEGT. There are 15 residues in the CDR3. The CDR3, as DNA: TGTGCCAGCAGTGAAGGTACAGGGCCCAACTATGGCTACACCTTC. Translating gives CASSEGTGPNYGYTF.

V and J are TRBV5-8 and TRBJ2-1; tentative D call: TRBD1 (6 bases). Germline V CDR1 and CDR2: SGHTS, YDEGEE. The CDR3 runs 16 residues. V lost 0 bases, J lost 8 bases, and 18 bases lay in between. The CDR3 DNA is TGTGCCAGCAGCTTGGGTGGCAGGGGTCTCGGTTATGAGCAGTTCTTC. Its translation is CASSLGGRGLGYEQFF.

The chain recombines TRBV11-3 with TRBJ2-7; D remains ambiguous. CDR1 and CDR2 (germline): SGHNT, YENEEA. CDR3 length equals 15 residues. Trimming took off 5 bases at V and 0 bases at J, with 14 bases between the two ends. This CDR3 is CASSPETISSYEQYF. As DNA, the CDR3 is TGTGCCAGCAGCCCGGAAACTATAAGCTCCTACGAGCAGTACTTC.

This chain connects TRBV2 to TRBJ1-2; TRBD1 is a possible D gene (6 bases). The V end was cut by 6 bases, the J end by 2 bases, with 10 bases between. The CDR3 is made up of 13 amino acids. Looked up from germline, CDR1 is SNHLY and CDR2 is FYNNEI. CDR3 sequence: CASRADSNYGYTF. As DNA, the CDR3 is TGTGCCAGCAGAGCGGACAGCAACTATGGCTACACCTTC.

This chain connects TRBV28 to TRBJ2-7; the D gene is possibly TRBD1 (6 bases). V lost 5 bases to trimming and J lost 2 bases, with 13 bases between them. The CDR3 runs to 14 residues. Germline CDR1 reads MDHEN; CDR2 reads SYDVKM. The CDR3 DNA sequence: TGTGCCAGCAGTAGACAGGAAGGTCCCTACGAGCAGTACTTC. This encodes CASSRQEGPYEQYF. The full variable domain, rest sourced from reference TRBV28 and TRBJ2-7, is DVKVTQSSRYLVKRTGEKVFLECVQDMDHENMFWYRQDPGLGLRLIYFSYDVKMKEKGDIPEGYSVSREKKERFSLILESASTNQTSMYLCASSRQEGPYEQYFGPGTRLTVT.

A single count supports this clone. V is TRBV9 and J is TRBJ2-1; 8 nucleotides match TRBD2. J was trimmed by 9 bases and V by 2 bases; bases with no gene match: 16. The V gene's germline CDR1 is SGDLS and CDR2 YYNGEE. This CDR3 is 17 amino acids long. The CDR3 spells CASSVEKGDNREGEQFF. The DNA for the CDR3 is TGTGCCAGCAGCGTGGAAAAGGGGGACAATCGGGAGGGTGAGCAGTTCTTC.

The chain couples TRBV5-8 to TRBJ1-5; D ambiguous. Trimming took 1 base from V and 5 from J, leaving 10 bases between them. The germline V gene has CDR1 SGHTS and CDR2 YDEGEE. The CDR3 covers 14 residues. The CDR3 DNA follows: TGTGCCAGCAGCTTGTTCCCCGGGGATCAGCCCCAGCATTTT. Protein: CASSLFPGDQPQHF.